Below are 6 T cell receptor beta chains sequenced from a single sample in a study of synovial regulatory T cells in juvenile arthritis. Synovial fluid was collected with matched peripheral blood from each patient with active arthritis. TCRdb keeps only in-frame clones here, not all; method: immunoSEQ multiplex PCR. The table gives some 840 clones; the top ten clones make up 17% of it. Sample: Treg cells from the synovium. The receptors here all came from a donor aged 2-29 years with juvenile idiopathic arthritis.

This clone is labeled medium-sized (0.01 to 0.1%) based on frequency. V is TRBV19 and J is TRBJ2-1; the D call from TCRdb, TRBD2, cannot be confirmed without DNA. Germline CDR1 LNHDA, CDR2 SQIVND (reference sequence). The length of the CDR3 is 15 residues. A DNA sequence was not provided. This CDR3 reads CASSLSSGTYNEQFF.

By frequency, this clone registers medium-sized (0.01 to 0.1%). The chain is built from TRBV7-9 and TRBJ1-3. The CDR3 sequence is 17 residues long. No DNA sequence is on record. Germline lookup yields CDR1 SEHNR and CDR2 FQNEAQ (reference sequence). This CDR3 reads CASSRDLPLSSGNTIYF. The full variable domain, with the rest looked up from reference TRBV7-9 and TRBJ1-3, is DTGVSQNPRHKITKRGQNVTFRCDPISEHNRLYWYRQTLGQGPEFLTYFQNEAQLEKSRLLSDRFSAERPKGSFSTLEIQRTEQGDSAMYLCASSRDLPLSSGNTIYFGEGSWLTVV.

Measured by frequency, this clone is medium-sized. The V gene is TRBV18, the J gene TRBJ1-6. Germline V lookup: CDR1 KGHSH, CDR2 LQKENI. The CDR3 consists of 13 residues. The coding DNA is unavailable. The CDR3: CASSLDIRSPLHF.

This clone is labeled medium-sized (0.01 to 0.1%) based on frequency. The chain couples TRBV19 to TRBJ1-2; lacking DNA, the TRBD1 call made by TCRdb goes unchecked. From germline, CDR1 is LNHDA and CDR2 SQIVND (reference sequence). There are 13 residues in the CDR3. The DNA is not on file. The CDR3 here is CASTPDRGYGYTF.

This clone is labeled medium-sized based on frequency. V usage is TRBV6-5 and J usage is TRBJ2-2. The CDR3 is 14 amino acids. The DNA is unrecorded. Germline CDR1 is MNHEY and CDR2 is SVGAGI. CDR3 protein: CASSYTANTGELFF.

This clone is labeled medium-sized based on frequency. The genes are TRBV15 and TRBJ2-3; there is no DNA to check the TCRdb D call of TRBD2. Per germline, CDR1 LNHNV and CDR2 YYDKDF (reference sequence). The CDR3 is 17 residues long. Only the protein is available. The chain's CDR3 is CATSRDFRLAGTDTQYF.